A single sample is the source of the 4 T cell receptor beta chains below, sequenced in a study of regulatory T cells in long-lasting Graves disease (dated by TCRdb to about 2021). Per the publication, the time point label means: newly diagnosed GD, antithyroid drugs for less than 3 months. RNA was extracted from PBMCs in TRIzol for both TCR sequencing and RNA sequencing. Libraries were prepared through multiplex PCR. The listed sequencing device is Illumina HiSeq 4000. iRepertoire HTBI primers and Arm-PCR amplification of CDR3 regions were used to construct TCR beta libraries. The public reads were reanalyzed by TCRdb: fastp trimming at Q25, MiXCR alignment, in-frame beta chains only. Entries that share a CDR3 protein sequence are merged under the most common genes and DNA. Across this sample there are roughly 350,000 distinct CDR3 sequences, with about 17% seen only once. The top ten hold 20% of the sample.

These same data were also listed under a study on T cells in Graves' hyperthyroidism and ophthalmopathy.

The material was peripheral blood mononuclear cells (PBMCs), obtained at new diagnosis, from a patient treated with antithyroid drugs. Receptors originate from a woman aged 18-29 years with Graves disease. Donor details come from another sample of the same person, matched by shared clones.

The chain is built from TRBV12-3 or TRBV12-4 and TRBJ2-3; 12 bases are shared with TRBD1. The ends lost 3 bases at V and 5 bases at J; junction bases unmatched: 3. The CDR3 totals 15 residues. This CDR3 is CASSFGTGGGDTQYF. Here the CDR3 DNA reads TGTGCCAGCAGTTTCGGGACAGGGGGCGGAGATACGCAGTATTTT.

The chain joins TRBV6-5 to TRBJ2-2, with 7 bases matching TRBD2. This CDR3 is 16 amino acids long. Germline assignment: CDR1 MNHEY and CDR2 SVGAGI. With 2 bases clipped from V and 4 bases from J, the junction kept 7 bases outside the gene matches. CDR3: CASSYQTGTTTGELFF. CDR3 bases: TGTGCCAGCAGTTACCAGACCGGGACTACCACCGGGGAGCTGTTTTTT.

The chain combines TRBV20-1 with TRBJ1-6; D is perhaps TRBD1 (6 bases). Germline lookup yields CDR1 DFQATT and CDR2 SNEGSKA (reference sequence). The CDR3 length is 15 residues. The germline V and J ends were trimmed by 2 bases and 7 bases, with 15 bases remaining between them. The CDR3 reads CSARPPGHLNSPLHF. The CDR3 nucleotides read TGCAGTGCTAGACCTCCGGGACACTTAAATTCACCCCTCCACTTT.

In the case of this clonotype: A clone one base away is much larger, so this may be a read error. The chain joins TRBV2 to TRBJ2-1, with 12 bases that match TRBD1. The CDR3 is 13 residues long. Germline CDR1 and CDR2: SNHLY and FYNNEI. The CDR3 coding sequence is TGTGGCCTCGGGACAGGGGGCCTAGTTGAGCAGCTCTTC. Translation gives CGLGTGGLVEQLF.